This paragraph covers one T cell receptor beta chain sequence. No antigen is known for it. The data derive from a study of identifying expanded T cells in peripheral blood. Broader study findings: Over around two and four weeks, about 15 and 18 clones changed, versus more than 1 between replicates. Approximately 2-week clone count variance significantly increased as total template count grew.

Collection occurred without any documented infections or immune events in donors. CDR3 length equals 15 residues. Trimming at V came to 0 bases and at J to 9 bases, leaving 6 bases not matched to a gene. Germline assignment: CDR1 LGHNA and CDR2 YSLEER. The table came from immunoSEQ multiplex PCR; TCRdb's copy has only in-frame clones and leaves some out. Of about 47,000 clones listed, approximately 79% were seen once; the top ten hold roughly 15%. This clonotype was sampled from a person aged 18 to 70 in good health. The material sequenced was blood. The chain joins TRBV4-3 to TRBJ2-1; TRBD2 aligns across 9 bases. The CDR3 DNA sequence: TGCGCCAGCAGCCAAGATAGCGGGAGTTCCACTGAGCAGTTCTTC. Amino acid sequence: CASSQDSGSSTEQFF.